This T cell receptor beta chain was observed in a study of OX40 agonist ivuxolimab in advanced cancers. This table comes from immunoSEQ multiplex PCR, and its TCRdb copy is limited to in-frame clones, with some not included. The table lists 55,000 to 80,000 clones, 80% to 90% of them singletons. Trimming removed 2 bases from V and 11 bases from J; junction bases left unmatched: 6. The CDR3 covers 14 residues. The germline V gene encodes CDR1 ENHRY and CDR2 SYGVKD. Sequencing was performed on CD4+ or CD8+ T cells sorted from blood, taken in a trial of the OX40 agonist ivuxolimab. This chain links TRBV10-3 with TRBJ1-1, with 12 bases identical to TRBD1. The TCR was taken from an adult with an advanced solid tumor such as melanoma, head and neck, liver or kidney cancer. The CDR3 bases are TGTGCCATCAGTGAGGTGGGGACAGGGGGCTTCGCTTTCTTT. It yields the protein CAISEVGTGGFAFF.